The T cell receptor beta chain described here comes from a study of blood T cell repertoires in COVID-19. The CDR3 extends over 15 amino acids. V dropped 8 bases and J dropped 6; count of bases not matched to a gene: 15. Germline lookup yields CDR1 GTSNPN and CDR2 SVGIG (reference sequence). This table comes from immunoSEQ multiplex PCR, and its TCRdb copy is limited to in-frame clones, with some not included. This sample has over 350,000 clones; around 90% occur once, and the top ten carry almost 2%. The sample consisted of PBMCs or T cells enriched from blood (not recorded which). The genes are TRBV30 and TRBJ2-2, with 7 bases aligning to TRBD1. This TCR came from a young woman with acute COVID-19. The CDR3: CARRDSVGVAGELFF. The CDR3 DNA reads TGTGCCCGTCGGGACAGCGTCGGGGTCGCCGGGGAGCTGTTTTTT.